The 28 T cell receptor beta chains below come from one sample, sequenced in a study of blood T cell repertoires in COVID-19. Data came from immunoSEQ multiplex PCR; TCRdb stores just in-frame clones and leaves some out. The sample lists around 230,000 clones; roughly 83% were seen once. Sequencing was carried out using peripheral blood. All receptors come from a woman between 65 and 79 years old with active or convalescent COVID-19.

This rearrangement joins TRBV20-1 to TRBJ1-2; D unclear. CDR1 DFQATT and CDR2 SNEGSKA come from the germline V gene (reference sequence). CDR3 size: 10 residues. V was clipped by 7 bases and J by 8 bases, with 11 bases between them. As DNA, the CDR3 is TGCAGTGTCAGTCCGCAGGGCTACACCTTC. Translating gives CSVSPQGYTF.

The rearrangement uses TRBV29-1 and TRBJ1-2; no clear D. Trimming cost V 7 bases and J 4 bases, with 13 bases left between them. The CDR3 runs 12 residues. Per the germline V gene, CDR1 is SQVTM and CDR2 is ANQGSEA. In nucleotides, the CDR3 is TGCAGCGCCCGAGCTATTTCCTATGGCTACACCTTC. This gives the protein CSARAISYGYTF.

The CDR3 DNA is TGTGCCAGCTCACCGGCGAGAGGGAGGGGAAACACCATATATTTT. Encoded protein: CASSPARGRGNTIYF. The chain carries TRBV18 and TRBJ1-3, with no clear D. The CDR3 consists of 15 residues. Trimming removed 3 bases at V and 4 bases at J, with 13 bases between. Germline values: CDR1 KGHSH, CDR2 LQKENI.

V gene TRBV19 combines with J gene TRBJ1-1; D is ambiguous. The CDR3 contains 13 residues. Germline CDR1 LNHDA, CDR2 SQIVND (reference sequence). V was cut by 4 bases and J by 0 bases, with 6 bases left in between. The CDR3 DNA follows: TGTGCCAGTAGTACAACAGTGAACACTGAAGCTTTCTTT. Protein: CASSTTVNTEAFF.

This clone was seen a handful of times. The gene calls are TRBV19 and TRBJ2-1; perhaps TRBD2 as D (5 bases). This CDR3 has 14 residues. Per germline, CDR1 LNHDA and CDR2 SQIVND (reference sequence). Trimming removed 5 bases at V and 0 bases at J, with 8 bases between. CDR3 in amino acids: CASSLGVSYNEQFF. Written as DNA, the CDR3 is TGTGCCAGTAGTCTCGGGGTCTCCTACAATGAGCAGTTCTTC.

V gene TRBV4-2 combines with J gene TRBJ1-2; 9 bases agree with TRBD1. The CDR3 has 14 amino acids. The trim removed 3 bases at V and 2 bases at J, leaving 1 base unmatched. The V gene's germline CDR1 is LGHNA and CDR2 YNFKEQ. CDR3 DNA: TGTGCCAGCAGCCAGGACAGGGGAAACTATGGCTACACCTTC. This translates into CASSQDRGNYGYTF.

The table lists this clone with a count of one. The chain couples TRBV2 to TRBJ2-2, with TRBD1 matching 10 bases. Per the germline V gene, CDR1 is SNHLY and CDR2 is FYNNEI. Trimming removed 2 bases from V and 3 bases from J; junction bases left unmatched: 3. The CDR3 is 16 residues long. Here the CDR3 reads CASSEIGTGDTGELFF. The CDR3 DNA follows: TGTGCCAGCAGTGAAATCGGGACAGGGGACACCGGGGAGCTGTTTTTT.

The CDR3 protein is CATLTRGGRVDYGYTF. CDR3 coding DNA: TGTGCCACCCTCACTCGGGGGGGGAGGGTGGACTATGGCTACACCTTC. The J gene is TRBJ1-2, the V gene TRBV28; D is perhaps TRBD1 (5 bases). Trimming removed 10 bases at V and 3 bases at J, with 24 bases between. Germline CDR1 is MDHEN and CDR2 is SYDVKM. The CDR3 totals 16 residues.

This clone was counted between two and nine times. One junction end disagrees with the germline gene, perhaps due to a read error. V gene TRBV7-6 combines with J gene TRBJ2-7; 9 positions match TRBD2. The CDR3 is 14 residues long. Looked up from germline, CDR1 is SGHVS and CDR2 is FNYEAQ. CDR3 nucleotides: TGTGCCAGCAGCGTAGCGGGAGAACCGGGTGTGCAGTACTTC. This translates into CASSVAGEPGVQYF. The variable domain in full, completed from reference TRBV7-6 and TRBJ2-7, reads GAGVSQSPRYKVTKRGQDVALRCDPISGHVSLYWYRQALGQGPEFLTYFNYEAQQDKSGLPNDRFSAERPEGSISTLTIQRTEQRDSAMYRCASSVAGEPGVQYFGPGTRLTVT.

V usage is TRBV7-9 and J usage is TRBJ2-3; 10 bases agree with TRBD1. Trimming cost V 4 bases and J 6 bases; bases outside gene matches: 10. The V gene's germline CDR1 is SEHNR and CDR2 FQNEAQ (reference sequence). The CDR3 loop spans 16 amino acids. CDR3 sequence (DNA): TGTGCCAGCAGCTCACCGGGACAGGGGATGGAGGATACGCAGTATTTT. Protein: CASSSPGQGMEDTQYF.

This chain links TRBV25-1 with TRBJ1-6; D is undetermined. The CDR3 covers 12 residues. Germline V lookup: CDR1 MGHDK, CDR2 SYGVNS. The V and J ends lost 6 bases and 5 bases respectively, with 5 bases between them. This chain's CDR3 is CASRRDNSPLHF. The CDR3 DNA sequence: TGTGCCAGCAGGAGAGATAATTCACCCCTCCACTTT.

The V and J genes are TRBV3-1 (or the pseudogene TRBV3-2) and TRBJ2-3, with 9 bases identical to TRBD1. Germline loops: CDR1 LGHDT, CDR2 YNNKEL (reference sequence). The CDR3 runs to 15 residues. Losses at the gene ends were 2 bases for V and 4 bases for J; bases not matched to a gene: 4. Written as DNA, the CDR3 is TGTGCCAGCAGCCAACGGACAGGGGCCGCAGATACGCAGTATTTT. It yields the protein CASSQRTGAADTQYF.

V and J are TRBV12-3 or TRBV12-4 and TRBJ1-1; D not certain. The CDR3 has 12 amino acids. Trimming stripped 3 bases from V and 2 bases from J, with 4 bases between. CDR3 DNA: TGTGCCAGCAGTTTCCATAACACTGAAGCTTTCTTT. As protein: CASSFHNTEAFF.

This clone showed up just a few times. The V call is TRBV24-1, the J call TRBJ2-2, with 8 bases that match TRBD2. Germline loops: CDR1 KGHDR, CDR2 SFDVKD. The trim removed 4 bases at V and 0 bases at J, leaving 3 bases unmatched. The CDR3 is 16 residues long. The CDR3, as DNA: TGTGCCACCAGTGACCCGGGACTAGCGAACACCGGGGAGCTGTTTTTT. Encoded protein: CATSDPGLANTGELFF.

V and J are TRBV9 and TRBJ1-3; the D is unclear. This CDR3 is 15 amino acids long. Germline loops: CDR1 SGDLS, CDR2 YYNGEE. The ends were cut back, 3 bases at V and 0 bases at J, with 10 bases in the middle. CDR3 nucleotides: TGTGCCAGCAGCGCCGGAGCTCACTCTGGAAACACCATATATTTT. Its protein product is CASSAGAHSGNTIYF. Full variable domain (rest looked up from reference TRBV9 and TRBJ1-3): DSGVTQTPKHLITATGQRVTLRCSPRSGDLSVYWYQQSLDQGLQFLIQYYNGEERAKGNILERFSAQQFPDLHSELNLSSLELGDSALYFCASSAGAHSGNTIYFGEGSWLTVV.

This chain uses TRBV28 with TRBJ1-2; 12 bases map to TRBD1. Germline trimming cut 5 bases from V and 13 bases from J; bases unmatched to any gene: 11. From germline, CDR1 is MDHEN and CDR2 SYDVKM. CDR3 length: 14 amino acids. The CDR3 sequence is CASSAGTGGPHLTF. CDR3 sequence (DNA): TGTGCCAGCAGTGCCGGGACAGGGGGCCCCCATCTCACCTTC.

V is TRBV28 and J is TRBJ2-2; 7 nucleotides agree with TRBD1. Germline V gene lookup returns CDR1 MDHEN and CDR2 SYDVKM. The ends lost 7 bases at V and 5 bases at J; junction bases unmatched: 7. There are 14 residues in the CDR3. This CDR3 is CASTDRARTGELFF. The CDR3, as DNA: TGTGCCAGCACTGACAGGGCCCGAACCGGGGAGCTGTTTTTT.

This clone appeared once. This chain connects TRBV29-1 to TRBJ2-2; tentative D call: TRBD1 (5 bases). Trimming cost V 8 bases and J 0 bases, with 10 bases left between them. Per the germline V gene, CDR1 is SQVTM and CDR2 is ANQGSEA. This CDR3 contains 13 residues. The CDR3: CSSDSPNTGELFF. The CDR3 DNA follows: TGCAGCTCTGACAGCCCGAACACCGGGGAGCTGTTTTTT.

The chain recombines TRBV14 with TRBJ1-6; perhaps TRBD1 as D (5 bases). The germline V gene has CDR1 SGHDN and CDR2 FVKESK. This CDR3 spans 14 amino acids. The V and J ends lost 6 bases and 7 bases respectively, with 13 bases between them. The CDR3 DNA sequence: TGTGCCAGCAGGTCCAGGGTGGGGAATTCACCCCTCCACTTT. Translating it yields CASRSRVGNSPLHF.

This chain connects TRBV11-1 to TRBJ2-3; TRBD2 is a possible D gene (6 bases). The CDR3 loop spans 14 amino acids. Germline lookup yields CDR1 SGHAT and CDR2 FQDESV (reference sequence). V shed 5 bases and J shed 1 base, with 10 bases lying between them. CDR3 residues: CASSPKRGTDTQYF. The CDR3 region has the DNA TGTGCCAGCAGCCCGAAGCGGGGCACAGATACGCAGTATTTT.

Turning to this clone: Distinct nucleotide sequences in the sample also encode this CDR3. The chain uses TRBV3-1 (or the pseudogene TRBV3-2) and TRBJ1-1; D is undetermined. From germline, CDR1 is LGHDT and CDR2 YNNKEL (reference sequence). This CDR3 spans 11 amino acids. V shed 3 bases and J shed 6 bases, with 5 bases lying between them. The CDR3, as DNA: TGTGCCAGCAGCCACGTATCTGAAGCTTTCTTT. Its translation is CASSHVSEAFF.

The J gene is TRBJ2-1, the V gene TRBV11-2; 7 bases match TRBD1. The CDR3 extends over 15 amino acids. With V trimmed by 7 bases and J by 1 base, 7 bases remained unmatched. Germline CDR1 and CDR2: SGHAT and FQNNGV. The CDR3 DNA sequence: TGTGCCAGCATGCCTACAGGGGTTTCCTACAATGAGCAGTTCTTC. Its protein is CASMPTGVSYNEQFF.

J is TRBJ2-5 and V is TRBV9, with 15 bases fitting TRBD2. The V gene end was trimmed by 3 bases and the J gene end by 2 bases; junction bases not matched to a gene: 5. The CDR3 loop spans 17 amino acids. Germline values: CDR1 SGDLS, CDR2 YYNGEE. The CDR3 here is CASSDGTSGGTQETQYF. CDR3 nucleotide sequence: TGTGCCAGCAGCGACGGGACTAGCGGGGGGACTCAAGAGACCCAGTACTTC.

The V call is TRBV7-6, the J call TRBJ1-3, with D perhaps TRBD1 (5 bases). V lost 2 bases and J 2 bases, leaving 10 bases between the germline ends. Germline V lookup: CDR1 SGHVS, CDR2 FNYEAQ. The CDR3 extends over 15 amino acids. The DNA of the CDR3 is TGTGCCAGCAGCTTACAGGGTGGGACTGGAAACACCATATATTTT. Translated: CASSLQGGTGNTIYF.

This clone was found once. This sequence joins TRBV3-1 (or the pseudogene TRBV3-2) and TRBJ2-1, with 10 bases matching TRBD2. The CDR3 runs to 19 residues. The germline gives CDR1 LGHDT, CDR2 YNNKEL (reference sequence). The V segment lost 1 base and the J segment 7 bases; nucleotides outside the gene matches: 16. CDR3 sequence reads: CASSQGLASGSSWGNEQFF. The CDR3 coding sequence is TGTGCCAGCAGCCAAGGGTTGGCTAGCGGGAGTTCTTGGGGAAATGAGCAGTTCTTC.

J is TRBJ1-4 and V is TRBV9, with TRBD1 matching over 8 bases. Germline V gives CDR1 SGDLS, CDR2 YYNGEE. The CDR3 contains 14 residues. J lost 8 bases, V lost 3 bases, and 6 bases had no gene match. This CDR3 reads CASSGQGAGEKLFF. The CDR3 DNA sequence: TGTGCCAGCAGCGGCCAGGGGGCTGGGGAAAAACTGTTTTTT.

CDR3 DNA sequence: TGTGCCAGCAGTCCGACTAGGATTGAGCAGTTCTTC. Protein product: CASSPTRIEQFF. The J gene is TRBJ2-1, the V gene TRBV12-3 or TRBV12-4; D is perhaps TRBD2 (6 bases). This CDR3 spans 12 amino acids. V lost 5 bases and J lost 9, with 11 bases in between.

The chain uses TRBV28 and TRBJ1-6; 8 nucleotides match TRBD1. The V gene end was trimmed by 6 bases and the J gene end by 10 bases; junction bases not matched to a gene: 17. Germline-derived CDR1 and CDR2 are MDHEN and SYDVKM. The CDR3 has 17 amino acids. The CDR3 DNA is TGTGCCAGCAGACAGTCCCGCTCAGGGGGCGCGGGATCACCCCTCCACTTT. Residues: CASRQSRSGGAGSPLHF. The whole variable domain, filled in from reference TRBV28 and TRBJ1-6, reads DVKVTQSSRYLVKRTGEKVFLECVQDMDHENMFWYRQDPGLGLRLIYFSYDVKMKEKGDIPEGYSVSREKKERFSLILESASTNQTSMYLCASRQSRSGGAGSPLHFGNGTRLTVT.